This TCR beta chain was found in a study of Ad26.COV2.S vaccination and SARS-CoV-2 variants. Points from the study as a whole: Spike-specific TCR breadth was greater after Ad26.COV2.S than placebo.

Sequenced by immunoSEQ multiplex PCR; TCRdb stores in-frame clones only, minus some. The sample carries fewer than 900,000 clones, 70% to 90% recorded once. To note about this clone: What it binds is unknown.

Germline V gene data show CDR1 as SGHRS and CDR2 as YFSETQ. The CDR3 sequence is 17 residues long. Trimming took off 0 bases at V and 0 bases at J, with 10 bases between the two ends. Treatment indicated: 19 received Ad26.COV2.S at low or high dose, single or two shots; roughly five received placebo; per-sample allocation not given. Specimens were obtained on day 63 following the first vaccine or placebo injection. The clonotype comes from a person between 18 and 59 years old who received the Ad26.COV2.S COVID-19 vaccine or a placebo. The V and J genes are TRBV5-1 and TRBJ1-6; unclear D gene. The source was peripheral blood, collected in a trial of Ad26.COV2.S vaccine versus placebo. The CDR3 coding sequence is TGCGCCAGCAGCTTGGAAGTGGCGAGCTCCTATAATTCACCCCTCCACTTT. Translated: CASSLEVASSYNSPLHF.